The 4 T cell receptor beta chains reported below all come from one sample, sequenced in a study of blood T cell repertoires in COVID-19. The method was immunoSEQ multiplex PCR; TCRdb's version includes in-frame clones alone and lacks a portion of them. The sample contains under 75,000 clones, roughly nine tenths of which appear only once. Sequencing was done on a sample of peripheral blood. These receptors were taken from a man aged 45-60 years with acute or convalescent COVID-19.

The CDR3: CAWSVSRGFNSPLHF. Written as DNA, the CDR3 is TGTGCCTGGAGTGTAAGCAGGGGTTTTAATTCACCCCTCCACTTT. The rearrangement links TRBV30 to TRBJ1-6; weak D call: TRBD1 (6 bases). Trimming cost V 0 bases and J 6 bases, with 12 bases left between them. Germline V lookup: CDR1 GTSNPN, CDR2 SVGIG (reference sequence). This CDR3 has 15 amino acids.

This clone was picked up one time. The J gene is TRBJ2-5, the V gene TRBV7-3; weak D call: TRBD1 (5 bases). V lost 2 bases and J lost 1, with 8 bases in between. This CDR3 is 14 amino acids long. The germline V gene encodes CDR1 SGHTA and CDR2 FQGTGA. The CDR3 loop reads CASSLGAFQETQYF. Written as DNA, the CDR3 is TGTGCCAGCAGCTTAGGGGCCTTCCAAGAGACCCAGTACTTC.

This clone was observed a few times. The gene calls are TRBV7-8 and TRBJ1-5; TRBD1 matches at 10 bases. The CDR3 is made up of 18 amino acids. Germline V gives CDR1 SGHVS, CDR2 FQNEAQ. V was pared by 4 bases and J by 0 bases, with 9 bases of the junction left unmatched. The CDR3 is CASSSGTGVLISNQPQHF. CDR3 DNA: TGTGCCAGCAGCTCGGGGACAGGGGTTCTCATTAGCAATCAGCCCCAGCATTTT. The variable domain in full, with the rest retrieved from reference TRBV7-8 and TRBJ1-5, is GAGVSQSPRYKVAKRGQDVALRCDPISGHVSLFWYQQALGQGPEFLTYFQNEAQLDKSGLPSDRFFAERPEGSVSTLKIQRTQQEDSAVYLCASSSGTGVLISNQPQHFGDGTRLSIL.

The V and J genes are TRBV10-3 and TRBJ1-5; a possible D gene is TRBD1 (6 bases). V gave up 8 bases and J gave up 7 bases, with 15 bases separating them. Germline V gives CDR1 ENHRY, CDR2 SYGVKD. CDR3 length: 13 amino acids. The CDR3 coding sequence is TGTGCCATCGGGCAGGGGCTAGAGCAGCCCCAGCATTTT. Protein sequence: CAIGQGLEQPQHF.